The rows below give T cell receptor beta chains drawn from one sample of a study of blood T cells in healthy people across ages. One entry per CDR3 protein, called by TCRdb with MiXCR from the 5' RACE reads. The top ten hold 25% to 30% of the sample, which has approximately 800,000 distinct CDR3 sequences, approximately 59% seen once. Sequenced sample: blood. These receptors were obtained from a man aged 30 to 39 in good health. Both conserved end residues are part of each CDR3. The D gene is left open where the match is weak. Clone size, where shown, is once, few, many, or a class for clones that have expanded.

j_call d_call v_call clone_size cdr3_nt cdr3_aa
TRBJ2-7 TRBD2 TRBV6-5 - TGTGCCAGCAGTTTCAGGTCTAGCGGCTACGAGCAGTACTTC CASSFRSSGYEQYF
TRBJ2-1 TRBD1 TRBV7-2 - TGTGCCAGCAGCTTACCCGGGACAGGATACAATGAGCAGTTCTTC CASSLPGTGYNEQFF
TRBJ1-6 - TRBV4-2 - TGTGCCAGCAGCCAAGAGGAGGGGCTCCAATCACCCCTCCACTTT CASSQEEGLQSPLHF
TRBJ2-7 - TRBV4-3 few TGCGCCAGCAGCCAAGGCCTAGTCGGACTTGACCTTAACAATGAGCAGTACTTC CASSQGLVGLDLNNEQYF
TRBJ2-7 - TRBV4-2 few TGTGCCAGCAGCCAAGGGTGGCTAGCCCCATACGAGCAGTACTTC CASSQGWLAPYEQYF
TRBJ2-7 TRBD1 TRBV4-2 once TGTGCCAGCAGCAATACAGGGGCCTACGAGCAGTACTTC CASSNTGAYEQYF
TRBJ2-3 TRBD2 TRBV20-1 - TGCAGTACTAGGTTAGCGGGTGTTACAGATACGCAGTATTTT CSTRLAGVTDTQYF
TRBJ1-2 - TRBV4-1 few TGCGCCAGCAGCCAAGAAGGGACCAGCTATGGCTACACCTTC CASSQEGTSYGYTF
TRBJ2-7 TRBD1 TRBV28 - TGTGCCAGCAGGGGACAGGGGGCTTTCTACGAGCAGTACTTC CASRGQGAFYEQYF
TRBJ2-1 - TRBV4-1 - TGCGCCAGCAGCCAGGTCCAGACAATTAGCTCCTACAATGAGCAGTTCTTC CASSQVQTISSYNEQFF
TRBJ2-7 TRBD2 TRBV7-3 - TGTGCCAGCAGCCCCGGTCCTAGCGGGGGGACCTACGAGCAGTACTTC CASSPGPSGGTYEQYF
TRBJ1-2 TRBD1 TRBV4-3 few TGCGCCAGCAGCCATGGGGACAGCCCTAACTATGGCTACACCTTC CASSHGDSPNYGYTF
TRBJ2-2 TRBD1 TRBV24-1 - TGTGCCACCAGTGATTTACAGGGGCGGAACACCGGGGAGCTGTTTTTT CATSDLQGRNTGELFF
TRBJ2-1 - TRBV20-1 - TGCAGTGCTAGAGCCGGGACTTGGGACAATGAGCAGTTCTTC CSARAGTWDNEQFF
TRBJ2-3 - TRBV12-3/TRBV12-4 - TGTGCCACCGGACGGACCACAGATACGCAGTATTTT CATGRTTDTQYF
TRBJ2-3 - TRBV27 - TGTGCCAGCGCCCCCCTGGACACGATACCAGATACGCAGTATTTT CASAPLDTIPDTQYF
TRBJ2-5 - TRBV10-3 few TGTGCCATCAGTGAAGGGACGTTGGCCGGTGAGACCCAGTACTTC CAISEGTLAGETQYF
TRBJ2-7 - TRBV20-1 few TGCAGTGCCCTACCGGAGAGGTACGAGCAGTACTTC CSALPERYEQYF
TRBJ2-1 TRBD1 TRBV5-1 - TGCGCCAGCAGCTTAACCCCGGACAGGGTCGAGACCCAGTTCTTC CASSLTPDRVETQFF
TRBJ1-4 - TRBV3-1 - TGTGCCAGCAGCCCCACGACCGGCGAAAAACTGTTTTTT CASSPTTGEKLFF
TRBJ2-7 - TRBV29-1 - TGCAGCGCCGAGACGCAGGGCCCCTCCTACGAGCAGTACTTC CSAETQGPSYEQYF
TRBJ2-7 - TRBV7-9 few TGTGCCAGCAGCTTTGGAGGGATCTCCTACGAGCAGTACTTC CASSFGGISYEQYF
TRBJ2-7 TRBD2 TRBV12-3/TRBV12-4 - TGTGCCAGTGATGCGGGGGGCTCCTACAATGAGCAGTACTTC CASDAGGSYNEQYF
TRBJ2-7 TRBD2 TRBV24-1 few TGTGCCACCAGTGATAGGACTAGCGGTAACTACGAGCAGTACTTC CATSDRTSGNYEQYF
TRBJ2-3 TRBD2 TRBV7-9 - TGTGCCAGCACCCTGAGCGGGGGCAGATACACAGATACGCAGTATTTT CASTLSGGRYTDTQYF
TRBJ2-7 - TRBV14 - TGTGCCAGCAGCCACGGGAACTACGAGCAGTACTTC CASSHGNYEQYF
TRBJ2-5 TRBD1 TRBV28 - TGTGCCAGCAGCCCCTCAGGGGGCTGGTTCGGAGAGCAGTACTTC CASSPSGGWFGEQYF
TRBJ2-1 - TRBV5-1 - TGCGCCAGCAGCTTGGATATTTCGAGGAATGAGCAGTTCTTC CASSLDISRNEQFF
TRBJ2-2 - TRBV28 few TGTGCCAGCGGGTCCCCAAACACCGGGGAGCTGTTTTTT CASGSPNTGELFF
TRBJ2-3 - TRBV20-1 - TGCAGTGCTGACTTGGCAGATACGCAGTATTTT CSADLADTQYF
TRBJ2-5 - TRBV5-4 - TGTGCCAGCAGCCCCACGAGAAACAATGAGCAGTACTTC CASSPTRNNEQYF
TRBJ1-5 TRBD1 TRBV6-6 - TGTGCCAGCAGTTACATTCTGAGACAGGGGCACAATCAGCCCCAGCATTTT CASSYILRQGHNQPQHF
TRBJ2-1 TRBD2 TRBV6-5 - TGTGCCAGCAGTTACGGGCTAGCGGTTCTCAATGAGCAGTTCTTC CASSYGLAVLNEQFF
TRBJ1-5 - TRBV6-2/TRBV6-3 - TGTGCCAGCAGAGAACCGAGATATAGCAATCAGCCCCAGCATTTT CASREPRYSNQPQHF
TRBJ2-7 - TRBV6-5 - TGTGCCAGCAGTTACGCAACATGGGGGAGAGCTACCTACGAGCAGTACTTC CASSYATWGRATYEQYF
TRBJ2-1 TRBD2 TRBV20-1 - TGCAGTGCTACACCAGCGGGGGGGGGGTCCTACAATGAGCAGTTCTTC CSATPAGGGSYNEQFF
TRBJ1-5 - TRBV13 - TGTGCCAGCAGCACGTCCAGGGAGACCAATCAGCCCCAGCATTTT CASSTSRETNQPQHF
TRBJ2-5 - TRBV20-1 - TGCAGTGCTAGCGCCCAGGGCGGTCATGTGCAGTACTTC CSASAQGGHVQYF
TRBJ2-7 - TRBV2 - TGTGCCAGCAGTAATAGCGAGCAGTACTTC CASSNSEQYF
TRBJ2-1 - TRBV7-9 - TGTGCCAGCAGCTTAGATCCCCCAGGGTTGAATGAGCAGTTCTTC CASSLDPPGLNEQFF
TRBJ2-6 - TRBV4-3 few TGCGCCAGCAGCCAATTTCAGGGGAACTCTGGGGCCAACGTCCTGACTTTC CASSQFQGNSGANVLTF